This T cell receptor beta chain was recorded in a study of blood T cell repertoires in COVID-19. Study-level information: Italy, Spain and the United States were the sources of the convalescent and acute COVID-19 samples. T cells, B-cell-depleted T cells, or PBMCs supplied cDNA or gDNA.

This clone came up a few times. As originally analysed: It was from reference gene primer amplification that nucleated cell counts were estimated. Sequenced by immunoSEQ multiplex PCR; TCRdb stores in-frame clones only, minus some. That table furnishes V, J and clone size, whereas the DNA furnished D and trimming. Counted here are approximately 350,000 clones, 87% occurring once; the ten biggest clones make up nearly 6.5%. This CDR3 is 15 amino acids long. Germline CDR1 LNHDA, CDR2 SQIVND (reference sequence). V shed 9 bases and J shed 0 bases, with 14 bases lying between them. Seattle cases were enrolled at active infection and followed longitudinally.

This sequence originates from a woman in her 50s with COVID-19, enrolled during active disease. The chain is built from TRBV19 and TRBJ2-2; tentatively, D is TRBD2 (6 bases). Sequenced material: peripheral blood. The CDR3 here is CASKAGRANTGELFF. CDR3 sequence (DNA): TGTGCCAGCAAGGCGGGGCGGGCGAACACCGGGGAGCTGTTTTTT.